The following is a T cell receptor (beta chain) sequence with its context. Arm-PCR of CDR3 regions with iRepertoire HTBI primers generated TCR beta libraries. One entry per CDR3 protein results from TCRdb running MiXCR on the multiplex PCR reads. The sample yields 450,000 or so distinct CDR3 sequences, about a fifth seen once. The V segment lost 0 bases and the J segment 0 bases; nucleotides outside the gene matches: 4. Germline loops: CDR1 SGHRS, CDR2 YFSETQ. The CDR3 totals 16 residues. The data were obtained in a study of regulatory T cells in long-lasting Graves disease. On the study more broadly: By definition, persistent Graves' disease involved antithyroid drugs for over 5 years alongside positive TSH receptor antibodies.

Sample time point: persistent/refractory GD, antithyroid drugs over 5 years with positive TRAb. PBMC-derived RNA was used for the TCR library. Guidelines of the American Thyroid Association were used to diagnose Graves' disease. This chain joins TRBV5-1 and TRBJ1-2, with 8 positions matching TRBD1. The specimen comprised peripheral blood mononuclear cells (PBMCs), sampled when the disease was refractory, from a patient treated with antithyroid drugs. This clonotype was obtained from a female donor with Graves disease. The CDR3 DNA follows: TGCGCCAGCAGCTTGGGCAGGGGGCCCACTAACTATGGCTACACCTTC. Its protein is CASSLGRGPTNYGYTF.